A single T cell receptor (beta chain) is shown here with its context. The antigen is unknown. One entry per CDR3 protein results from TCRdb running MiXCR on the 5' RACE reads. Among about 430,000 distinct CDR3 sequences listed, roughly 26% were seen once. The record originates from a study of T-cell memory formation after mild COVID-19. Study results and limitations: Second-wave clones reaching peak frequency on day 37 lacked confirmed SARS-CoV-2 specificity.

The germline V gene encodes CDR1 MNHNS and CDR2 SASEGT. This CDR3 has 14 amino acids. V was pared by 3 bases and J by 0 bases, with 1 base of the junction left unmatched. This receptor was taken from an adult woman who had mild COVID-19 (a few samples of this study predate the infection). Cell type and time point are not known. This chain uses TRBV6-1 with TRBJ2-7; the match to TRBD1 covers 8 bases. Sequencing was performed on PBMCs or a T cell subset sorted from them (not recorded which). The CDR3 protein is CASSETGDSYEQYF. The CDR3 nucleotides read TGTGCCAGCAGTGAGACAGGGGACTCCTACGAGCAGTACTTC.